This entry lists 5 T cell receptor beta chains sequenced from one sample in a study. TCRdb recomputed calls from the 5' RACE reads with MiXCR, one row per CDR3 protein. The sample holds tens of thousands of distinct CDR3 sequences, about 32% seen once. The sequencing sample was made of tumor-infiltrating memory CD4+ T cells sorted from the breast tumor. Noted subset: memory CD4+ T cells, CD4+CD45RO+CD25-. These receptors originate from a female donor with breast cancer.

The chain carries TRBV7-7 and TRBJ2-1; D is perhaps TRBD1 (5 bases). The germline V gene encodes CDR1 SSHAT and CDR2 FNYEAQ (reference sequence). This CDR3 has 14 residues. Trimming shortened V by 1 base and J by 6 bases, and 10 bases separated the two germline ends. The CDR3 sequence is CASSLGRGSNEQFF. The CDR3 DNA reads TGTGCCAGCAGCTTAGGTAGGGGTAGCAATGAGCAGTTCTTC.

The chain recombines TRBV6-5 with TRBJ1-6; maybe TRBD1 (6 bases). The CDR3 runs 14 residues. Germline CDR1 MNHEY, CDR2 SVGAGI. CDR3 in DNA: TGTGTCACCCGATGGAGTGGGGGGCATTCACCCCTCCACTTT. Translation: CVTRWSGGHSPLHF.

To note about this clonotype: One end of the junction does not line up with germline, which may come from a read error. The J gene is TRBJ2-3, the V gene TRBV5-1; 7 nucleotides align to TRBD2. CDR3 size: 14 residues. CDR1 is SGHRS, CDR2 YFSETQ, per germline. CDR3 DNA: TGCGCCGGCAGCTTGGGAGGGGAGGTGGATACGCAGTATTTT. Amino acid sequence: CAGSLGGEVDTQYF.

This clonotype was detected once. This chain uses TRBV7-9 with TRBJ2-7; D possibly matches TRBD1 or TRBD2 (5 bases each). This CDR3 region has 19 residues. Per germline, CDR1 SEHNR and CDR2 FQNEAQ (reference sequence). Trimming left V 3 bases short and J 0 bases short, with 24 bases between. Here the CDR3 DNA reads TGTGCCAGCAGCTTTCTCTTAACGGGACGCAAAGCGAGCTCCTACGAGCAGTACTTC. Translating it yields CASSFLLTGRKASSYEQYF.

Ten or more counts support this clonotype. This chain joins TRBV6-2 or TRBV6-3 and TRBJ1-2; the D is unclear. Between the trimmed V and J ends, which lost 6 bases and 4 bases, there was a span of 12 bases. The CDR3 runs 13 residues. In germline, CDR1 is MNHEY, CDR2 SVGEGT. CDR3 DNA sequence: TGTGCCAGCAGGGTAACAGCTTTCTATGGCTACACCTTC. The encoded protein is CASRVTAFYGYTF.